This is a list of T cell receptor beta chains from one sample in a study of T-cell memory formation after mild COVID-19. From the 5' RACE reads, TCRdb called clonotypes with MiXCR, one entry per CDR3 protein. The sample contains about 210,000 distinct CDR3 sequences, roughly a tenth of which appear only once. Material for sequencing was PBMCs or a T cell subset sorted from them (not recorded which). Source of these receptors: a man aged 18 to 30 who had mild COVID-19 (a few samples of this study predate the infection). Cell type and time point are not known. Each CDR3 is given with its conserved first and last residue. Fields, in order: CDR3 DNA, CDR3 protein, J gene, clone size, D gene, V gene. A D gene is named only where the DNA matches it firmly. Not every row has a clone size; where given, it reads once, few, many or a size class.

cdr3_nt: TGTGCCAGCAGCCAATTTAGGCAGATCTATGGCTACACCTTC
cdr3_aa: CASSQFRQIYGYTF
j_call: TRBJ1-2
clone_size: .
d_call: .
v_call: TRBV3-1

cdr3_nt: TGCAGCGCCCACCCGGGGGGGCCGAGGACAGATACGCAGTATTTT
cdr3_aa: CSAHPGGPRTDTQYF
j_call: TRBJ2-3
clone_size: few
d_call: TRBD2
v_call: TRBV29-1

cdr3_nt: TGTGCCAGCAGTTTCCTCGCGGGGGGGCCTTACAATGAGCAGTTCTTC
cdr3_aa: CASSFLAGGPYNEQFF
j_call: TRBJ2-1
clone_size: .
d_call: TRBD2
v_call: TRBV12-3/TRBV12-4

cdr3_nt: TGCGCCAGCAGCCAAGACGCCCAGGGGGCTCTCCTCGAGCAGTACTTC
cdr3_aa: CASSQDAQGALLEQYF
j_call: TRBJ2-7
clone_size: few
d_call: TRBD1
v_call: TRBV4-3

cdr3_nt: TGTGCCAGCGAGGGACAGGGGTTCACCGGGGAGCTGTTTTTT
cdr3_aa: CASEGQGFTGELFF
j_call: TRBJ2-2
clone_size: few
d_call: TRBD1
v_call: TRBV5-5

cdr3_nt: TGTGCCAGCAGCTTGACTAGCGGGGGACTCCGGGGCACCGGGGAGCTGTTTTTT
cdr3_aa: CASSLTSGGLRGTGELFF
j_call: TRBJ2-2
clone_size: few
d_call: TRBD2
v_call: TRBV6-2/TRBV6-3

cdr3_nt: TGCAGTGCTTCTAGCGGGGACGACTCCTACAATGAGCAGTTCTTC
cdr3_aa: CSASSGDDSYNEQFF
j_call: TRBJ2-1
clone_size: few
d_call: TRBD2
v_call: TRBV20-1

cdr3_nt: TGCGCCAGCAGCCAAGATCTCGGACAGGGGGCCAGTCAGCCCCAGCATTTT
cdr3_aa: CASSQDLGQGASQPQHF
j_call: TRBJ1-5
clone_size: .
d_call: TRBD1
v_call: TRBV4-3

cdr3_nt: TGCGCCAGCAGCTTGGCGTCTGGGGGCAATCAGCCCCAGCATTTT
cdr3_aa: CASSLASGGNQPQHF
j_call: TRBJ1-5
clone_size: .
d_call: .
v_call: TRBV5-1

cdr3_nt: TGTGCCAGCAGGAGGGGTCGAGAGACCCAGTACTTC
cdr3_aa: CASRRGRETQYF
j_call: TRBJ2-5
clone_size: few
d_call: .
v_call: TRBV12-3/TRBV12-4

cdr3_nt: TGTGCCAGCAGCTCGAGTCAGGGTGGCGACTACACCGGGGAGCTGTTTTTT
cdr3_aa: CASSSSQGGDYTGELFF
j_call: TRBJ2-2
clone_size: .
d_call: .
v_call: TRBV7-9

cdr3_nt: TGCGCCAGCAGCCAAGATTTTGGCCAGGGGGCGGACTATGGCTACACCTTC
cdr3_aa: CASSQDFGQGADYGYTF
j_call: TRBJ1-2
clone_size: .
d_call: TRBD1
v_call: TRBV4-3

cdr3_nt: TGTGCCAGCAGCCCAGGACAGGGGGAATATACGCAGTATTTT
cdr3_aa: CASSPGQGEYTQYF
j_call: TRBJ2-3
clone_size: many
d_call: TRBD1
v_call: TRBV7-2

cdr3_nt: TGCGCCAGCAGCTTGGATCTGGGGCAGGATGAGCAGTTCTTC
cdr3_aa: CASSLDLGQDEQFF
j_call: TRBJ2-1
clone_size: .
d_call: .
v_call: TRBV5-1

cdr3_nt: TGTGCCAGTCGAATGACAGGGCGACACAATGAGCAGTTCTTC
cdr3_aa: CASRMTGRHNEQFF
j_call: TRBJ2-1
clone_size: few
d_call: TRBD1
v_call: TRBV19

cdr3_nt: TGTGCCAGCAGTGGGGGAGGTAGCGGGGTGTACAATGAGCAGTTCTTC
cdr3_aa: CASSGGGSGVYNEQFF
j_call: TRBJ2-1
clone_size: few
d_call: TRBD2
v_call: TRBV25-1

cdr3_nt: TGTGCCAGCAGCCAAGGGCAGGGGGGTTCACCCCTCCACTTT
cdr3_aa: CASSQGQGGSPLHF
j_call: TRBJ1-6
clone_size: .
d_call: TRBD1
v_call: TRBV4-2

cdr3_nt: TGTGCCAGCAGCTTAGGGAACAGTCAACTCTATGGCTACACCTTC
cdr3_aa: CASSLGNSQLYGYTF
j_call: TRBJ1-2
clone_size: .
d_call: .
v_call: TRBV7-2

cdr3_nt: TGTGCCAGCAGGACCGAGAGCTCCTATAATTCACCCCTCCACTTT
cdr3_aa: CASRTESSYNSPLHF
j_call: TRBJ1-6
clone_size: .
d_call: .
v_call: TRBV2

cdr3_nt: TGCGCCGGCAGGGGACGGGGCAATCAGCCCCAGCATTTT
cdr3_aa: CAGRGRGNQPQHF
j_call: TRBJ1-5
clone_size: few
d_call: .
v_call: TRBV23-1

cdr3_nt: TGTGCCAGCTCACCGGACAGCTCTCGGGAGCAGTTCTTC
cdr3_aa: CASSPDSSREQFF
j_call: TRBJ2-1
clone_size: few
d_call: .
v_call: TRBV18

cdr3_nt: TGTGCCAGCAGCCGTCGGTCCGGGTACACCGGGGAGCTGTTTTTT
cdr3_aa: CASSRRSGYTGELFF
j_call: TRBJ2-2
clone_size: few
d_call: .
v_call: TRBV7-9

cdr3_nt: TGTGCCAGCAGCAATAGCCCTTCGGTTGCGCTCGAGCAGTACTTC
cdr3_aa: CASSNSPSVALEQYF
j_call: TRBJ2-7
clone_size: few
d_call: .
v_call: TRBV21-1

cdr3_nt: TGCAGTGCTGGAGGGACGGCCCTCTACAATGAGCAGTTCTTC
cdr3_aa: CSAGGTALYNEQFF
j_call: TRBJ2-1
clone_size: .
d_call: .
v_call: TRBV20-1

cdr3_nt: TGTGCCAGCAGCCCTAGCGGAGGTCTAGCCAAAAACATTCAGTACTTC
cdr3_aa: CASSPSGGLAKNIQYF
j_call: TRBJ2-4
clone_size: few
d_call: TRBD2
v_call: TRBV7-8

cdr3_nt: TGTGCCACCTCCGACAATCTCCGGGGCAATCAGCCCCAGCATTTT
cdr3_aa: CATSDNLRGNQPQHF
j_call: TRBJ1-5
clone_size: few
d_call: .
v_call: TRBV10-3

cdr3_nt: TGTGCCAGCAGCTTGAACCAGGGGGCTGGTTCACCCCTCCACTTT
cdr3_aa: CASSLNQGAGSPLHF
j_call: TRBJ1-6
clone_size: .
d_call: TRBD1
v_call: TRBV5-4

cdr3_nt: TGTGCCAGCACCTCGACGGTTTACTACGAGCAGTACTTC
cdr3_aa: CASTSTVYYEQYF
j_call: TRBJ2-7
clone_size: .
d_call: .
v_call: TRBV14

cdr3_nt: TGCGCCAGCAGCCAGGGTACTGACAGCATGAACACTGAAGCTTTCTTT
cdr3_aa: CASSQGTDSMNTEAFF
j_call: TRBJ1-1
clone_size: few
d_call: .
v_call: TRBV4-3

cdr3_nt: TGTGCCAGCAGCTGGAAGCGGGGGGGCATATCAGATACGCAGTATTTT
cdr3_aa: CASSWKRGGISDTQYF
j_call: TRBJ2-3
clone_size: many
d_call: TRBD2
v_call: TRBV7-2

cdr3_nt: TGCGCCTCCAGGAGGGACGGGACAGATACGCAGTATTTT
cdr3_aa: CASRRDGTDTQYF
j_call: TRBJ2-3
clone_size: few
d_call: .
v_call: TRBV5-1

cdr3_nt: TGTGCCAGCAGTTACGGGAGGGGATCTGGAAACACCATATATTTT
cdr3_aa: CASSYGRGSGNTIYF
j_call: TRBJ1-3
clone_size: .
d_call: .
v_call: TRBV6-2/TRBV6-3

cdr3_nt: TGTGCCAGCAACCTGAATACAGGGAGGGGCACTGAAGCTTTCTTT
cdr3_aa: CASNLNTGRGTEAFF
j_call: TRBJ1-1
clone_size: many
d_call: .
v_call: TRBV28

cdr3_nt: TGTGCCAGCAGTGAAGAGGTCAACAGGTTTTGGAAAACCGGGGAGCTGTTTTTT
cdr3_aa: CASSEEVNRFWKTGELFF
j_call: TRBJ2-2
clone_size: .
d_call: .
v_call: TRBV6-1

cdr3_nt: TGTGCCAGCAGCTTTAAGCGGGGGGAGACCCAGTACTTC
cdr3_aa: CASSFKRGETQYF
j_call: TRBJ2-5
clone_size: few
d_call: TRBD2
v_call: TRBV7-2

cdr3_nt: TGTGCCAGCAGCCGGGGAGAGGGGCGTCGTGTCCAGCCCCAGCATTTT
cdr3_aa: CASSRGEGRRVQPQHF
j_call: TRBJ1-5
clone_size: few
d_call: .
v_call: TRBV7-9

cdr3_nt: TGCAGTGCTAGAGCCGGGACAGGGAGGGGCCGGCCCCAGCATTTT
cdr3_aa: CSARAGTGRGRPQHF
j_call: TRBJ1-5
clone_size: .
d_call: TRBD1
v_call: TRBV20-1

cdr3_nt: TGTGCCAGCAGCTTAGGCGGGGGGCTATTGGAGACCCAGTACTTC
cdr3_aa: CASSLGGGLLETQYF
j_call: TRBJ2-5
clone_size: .
d_call: TRBD2
v_call: TRBV11-2

cdr3_nt: TGCGCCAGCAGCACGGGGACGACCCAAGAGACCCAGTACTTC
cdr3_aa: CASSTGTTQETQYF
j_call: TRBJ2-5
clone_size: .
d_call: .
v_call: TRBV5-1

cdr3_nt: TGCAGTGCTAGAGACCGGAGAGGGTCCTACGAGCAGTACTTC
cdr3_aa: CSARDRRGSYEQYF
j_call: TRBJ2-7
clone_size: .
d_call: .
v_call: TRBV20-1

cdr3_nt: TGTGCCAGCAGCGTAGCGGGGTTATCCTACAATGAGCAGTTCTTC
cdr3_aa: CASSVAGLSYNEQFF
j_call: TRBJ2-1
clone_size: few
d_call: .
v_call: TRBV9

cdr3_nt: TGTGCCAGCAGCTTAGCGTCATCTAGAAATGAGCAGTTCTTC
cdr3_aa: CASSLASSRNEQFF
j_call: TRBJ2-1
clone_size: .
d_call: .
v_call: TRBV7-2

cdr3_nt: TGCGCCAGCAGCCCGGCAGGGGGGCTTGGCAATGAGCAGTTCTTC
cdr3_aa: CASSPAGGLGNEQFF
j_call: TRBJ2-1
clone_size: few
d_call: .
v_call: TRBV10-1

cdr3_nt: TGTGCCAGCAGCTTAGTCACCTTAGACTATGGCTACACCTTC
cdr3_aa: CASSLVTLDYGYTF
j_call: TRBJ1-2
clone_size: .
d_call: .
v_call: TRBV7-2

cdr3_nt: TGTGCCAGCAGTTACAGACAGGGGCAGGGGGCTGAAGCTTTCTTT
cdr3_aa: CASSYRQGQGAEAFF
j_call: TRBJ1-1
clone_size: few
d_call: TRBD1
v_call: TRBV6-5

cdr3_nt: TGTGCCAGCAGCTTAGGATGGGGGGCCCCCCAGAACAAACTGTTTTTT
cdr3_aa: CASSLGWGAPQNKLFF
j_call: TRBJ1-4
clone_size: few
d_call: .
v_call: TRBV7-2

cdr3_nt: TGTGCCACCAGCAGAGACAGGCAAGGCTACGGCTACACCTTC
cdr3_aa: CATSRDRQGYGYTF
j_call: TRBJ1-2
clone_size: many
d_call: .
v_call: TRBV15

cdr3_nt: TGTGCCAGCTCACCCCAAGCAGGGGACAGCTCTGGAAACACCATATATTTT
cdr3_aa: CASSPQAGDSSGNTIYF
j_call: TRBJ1-3
clone_size: .
d_call: TRBD1
v_call: TRBV18

cdr3_nt: TGTGCCAGCAGCTTGGATGTCGGCAGAAACTATGGCTACACCTTC
cdr3_aa: CASSLDVGRNYGYTF
j_call: TRBJ1-2
clone_size: few
d_call: .
v_call: TRBV5-4

cdr3_nt: TGTGCCAGCAGCTTAGTCGGGCGAGACACTGAAGCTTTCTTT
cdr3_aa: CASSLVGRDTEAFF
j_call: TRBJ1-1
clone_size: many
d_call: .
v_call: TRBV7-2

cdr3_nt: TGTGCCAGCGGGGACAGTCTCAACCATCAGCCCCAGCATTTT
cdr3_aa: CASGDSLNHQPQHF
j_call: TRBJ1-5
clone_size: few
d_call: TRBD1
v_call: TRBV10-3

cdr3_nt: TGTGCCAGCAGTTCTGGGCTGGGGGGAGGGATGAACACTGAAGCTTTCTTT
cdr3_aa: CASSSGLGGGMNTEAFF
j_call: TRBJ1-1
clone_size: few
d_call: .
v_call: TRBV12-3/TRBV12-4

cdr3_nt: TGCGCCAGCAGCCCCGGGTCGGGGGCGCTTCCAGATACGCAGTATTTT
cdr3_aa: CASSPGSGALPDTQYF
j_call: TRBJ2-3
clone_size: few
d_call: .
v_call: TRBV5-1

cdr3_nt: TGCGCCAGCAGCTTGTCGGTTACCTACAATGAGCAGTTCTTC
cdr3_aa: CASSLSVTYNEQFF
j_call: TRBJ2-1
clone_size: few
d_call: .
v_call: TRBV5-1

cdr3_nt: TGTGCCAGCACCCCCCAGGGCGGTGAGAATGAAAAACTGTTTTTT
cdr3_aa: CASTPQGGENEKLFF
j_call: TRBJ1-4
clone_size: .
d_call: .
v_call: TRBV2

cdr3_nt: TGCGCCAGCAGCATTGAGGGTCGGCAGGGTGGAAATTCACCCCTCCACTTT
cdr3_aa: CASSIEGRQGGNSPLHF
j_call: TRBJ1-6
clone_size: few
d_call: .
v_call: TRBV5-1

cdr3_nt: TGCAGCGTAGCTACTAGCGGGGGAGACTACGAGCAGTACTTC
cdr3_aa: CSVATSGGDYEQYF
j_call: TRBJ2-7
clone_size: few
d_call: TRBD2
v_call: TRBV29-1

cdr3_nt: TGTGCCAGCAGTTCTGACGGGGGACAAGAGACCCAGTACTTC
cdr3_aa: CASSSDGGQETQYF
j_call: TRBJ2-5
clone_size: many
d_call: .
v_call: TRBV6-6

cdr3_nt: TGCGCCAGCAGTCCACAGGGGGACTACGAGCAGTACTTC
cdr3_aa: CASSPQGDYEQYF
j_call: TRBJ2-7
clone_size: many
d_call: TRBD1
v_call: TRBV5-1